Included here is one TCR beta chain sequence, with context. The antigen is undetermined. No patient showed confetti depigmentation, a clinical sign of active disease. The method was immunoSEQ multiplex PCR; TCRdb's version includes in-frame clones alone and lacks a portion of them. The table records 70,000 to 85,000 clones, approximately 90% of them present only once. The sample originates from a study of resident and recirculating memory T cells in vitiligo. Findings of the study overall: Vitiligo lesions lacked a unique dominant clone, and clonality varied.

CDR3 length: 15 residues. CDR1 is GTSNPN, CDR2 SVGIG, per germline (reference sequence). Trimming removed 0 bases at V and 3 bases at J, with 14 bases between. This TCR was recovered from a male donor with vitiligo. This chain connects TRBV30 to TRBJ1-2; D is possibly TRBD1 (5 bases). The sample was blood. CDR3 region: CAWSVPPGVDYGYTF. In nucleotides, the CDR3 is TGTGCCTGGAGTGTACCTCCGGGGGTTGACTATGGCTACACCTTC.